One sample yielded the 5 T cell receptor beta chains listed below, sequenced in a study of CD8 T cells in Susac syndrome (dated by TCRdb to the late 2010s). Library creation used the immunoSEQ multiplex PCR assay. RNA was extracted using the RNeasy kit, and about 0.45 to 1 ug of the RNA was reverse transcribed with random hexamers. The public reads were run again by TCRdb, first through fastp at Q25 and then through MiXCR, and only productive beta chains were kept. Rows merge per CDR3 protein into single entries with the most common DNA and genes. Present in this sample are some 120,000 distinct CDR3 sequences, more than 90% of which were seen just once. The ten most abundant clones make up around 0.12% of the sample. The sequenced sample consisted of CD4+ T cells from PBMCs. These receptors all come from a human donor in good health.

The chain links TRBV5-4 to TRBJ2-7; D tentatively fits TRBD1 or TRBD2 (5 bases each). Germline V gene data show CDR1 as SGHNT and CDR2 as YYREEE (reference sequence). V lost 4 bases, J lost 2 bases, and 16 bases lay in between. This CDR3 has 15 amino acids. CDR3 sequence reads: CASSRDANRAYEQYF. CDR3 bases: TGTGCCAGCAGCAGGGACGCCAATCGGGCCTACGAGCAGTACTTC.

The chain recombines TRBV7-2 with TRBJ2-3; D is perhaps TRBD1 or TRBD2 (6 bases each). With 8 bases removed from V and 0 bases from J, the gap between germline ends came to 21 bases. The CDR3 loop spans 17 amino acids. Germline values: CDR1 SGHTA, CDR2 FQGNSA. CDR3 region: CASPDPRGGTSTDTQYF. The DNA for the CDR3 is TGTGCCAGCCCCGATCCGAGAGGAGGGACAAGCACAGATACGCAGTATTTT.

This chain links TRBV5-1 with TRBJ2-6; 7 bases are a match to TRBD2. CDR3 size: 15 residues. J gave up 4 bases and V 5 bases, and 6 bases lay outside the gene matches. Germline lookup yields CDR1 SGHRS and CDR2 YFSETQ. Here the CDR3 reads CASRIGGTGANVLTF. Written as DNA, the CDR3 is TGCGCCAGCAGAATCGGGGGGACCGGGGCCAACGTCCTGACTTTC.

The chain couples TRBV5-4 to TRBJ2-7; D gene ambiguous. The CDR3 extends over 13 amino acids. CDR1 SGHNT and CDR2 YYREEE come from the germline V gene (reference sequence). V was pared by 9 bases and J by 0 bases, with 13 bases between. CDR3 coding DNA: TGTGCCACCTTACGCAGTCCCTCCTACGAGCAGTACTTC. It translates to CATLRSPSYEQYF.

This clonotype was detected once. V is TRBV24-1 and J is TRBJ2-7; D remains ambiguous. The CDR3 contains 15 residues. V lost 3 bases and J lost 3, with 14 bases in between. The germline gives CDR1 KGHDR, CDR2 SFDVKD. CDR3 nucleotide sequence: TGTGCCACCAGTGATCCCCACGGTTCCGGCTACGAGCAGTACTTC. Translated: CATSDPHGSGYEQYF.